Following are 18 T cell receptor beta chains from one sample sequenced in a study. MiXCR was run by TCRdb on the 5' RACE reads, yielding one entry per CDR3 protein. The sample comprises fewer than 50,000 distinct CDR3 sequences, 22% of which are singletons, and about 4.5% rests with the top ten. Cells sorted as Tregs were CD4+, CD25+ and CD127-/low. Material: Tregs sorted from a lymph node. Every receptor here comes from a female donor with breast cancer.

This clonotype was observed many times. The chain carries TRBV7-6 and TRBJ2-7, with 8 bases aligning to TRBD1. Germline loops: CDR1 SGHVS, CDR2 FNYEAQ. This CDR3 comprises 14 residues. The J segment lost 5 bases and the V segment lost 4 bases, leaving 7 bases of the junction unmatched. CDR3 DNA sequence: TGTGCCAGCAGCTCCGACAGGGGAGCCCACGAGCAGTACTTC. This translates into CASSSDRGAHEQYF.

The chain uses TRBV7-3 and TRBJ2-5; 11 bases fit TRBD2. CDR1 is SGHTA and CDR2 is FQGTGA in the germline V gene. With V trimmed by 3 bases and J by 5 bases, 20 bases remained unmatched. This CDR3 region has 20 residues. The CDR3 sequence: CASSFPIGPLSGRARETQYF. In nucleotides, the CDR3 is TGTGCCAGCAGCTTCCCAATAGGACCGCTTAGCGGGAGGGCCCGGGAGACCCAGTACTTC.

With regard to this clonotype: A single base separates this from a much larger clone, so it may be a read error. This rearrangement joins TRBV15 to TRBJ2-1; weak D call: TRBD1 (6 bases). V lost 1 base, J lost 5 bases, and 15 bases lay in between. The CDR3 is made up of 16 amino acids. CDR1 and CDR2 (germline): LNHNV, YYDKDF (reference sequence). The DNA of the CDR3 is TGTGCCACCAGCAGAGGGGGGCCCCCACCAGACAATGAGCAGTTCTTC. Amino acids: CATSRGGPPPDNEQFF. Drawing the rest from reference TRBV15 and TRBJ2-1, the complete variable domain is DAMVIQNPRYQVTQFGKPVTLSCSQTLNHNVMYWYQQKSSQAPKLLFHYYDKDFNNEADTPDNFQSRRPNTSFCFLDIRSPGLGDTAMYLCATSRGGPPPDNEQFFGPGTRLTVL.

This clonotype showed up many times. The CDR3 here is CSARDPTASSTDTQYF. The CDR3 DNA follows: TGCAGTGCTAGAGACCCCACAGCATCTAGCACAGATACGCAGTATTTT. V gene TRBV20-1 combines with J gene TRBJ2-3; D unclear. The germline CDR1 and CDR2 sequences are DFQATT and SNEGSKA (reference sequence). The CDR3 consists of 16 residues. The germline V and J ends were trimmed by 0 bases and 0 bases, with 13 bases remaining between them.

This clonotype was observed a handful of times. The rearrangement uses TRBV5-5 and TRBJ2-5; no clear D gene. The germline CDR1 and CDR2 sequences are SGHKS and YYEKEE (reference sequence). There are 13 residues in the CDR3. V dropped 2 bases and J dropped 5 bases, with 10 bases sitting between them. The DNA of the CDR3 is TGTGCCAGCAGCTTCGACATTACGGAGACCCAGTACTTC. Its translation is CASSFDITETQYF. The full variable domain, in which reference TRBV5-5 and TRBJ2-5 provide the parts outside the CDR3, is DAGVTQSPTHLIKTRGQQVTLRCSPISGHKSVSWYQQVLGQGPQFIFQYYEKEERGRGNFPDRFSARQFPNYSSELNVNALLLGDSALYLCASSFDITETQYFGPGTRLLVL.

Regarding this clonotype: This clone may be a read error of a much larger clone one base away. Likely a read error: the CDR3 ends without its conserved phenylalanine or tryptophan. The genes are TRBV5-6 and TRBJ2-1; weak D call: TRBD2 (5 bases). Deletions cut 4 bases from V and 6 bases from J, with 11 bases between. CDR3 length: 13 residues. The V gene's germline CDR1 is SGHDT and CDR2 YYEEEE. In DNA, the CDR3 is TGTGCCAGCAGCCCTAGCCACGGCAATGAGCAGTTCTCC. Translation: CASSPSHGNEQFS.

Many counts were recorded for this clonotype. The rearrangement links TRBV7-9 to TRBJ1-1; D is uncertain. The CDR3 covers 16 residues. The V gene lost 2 bases and the J gene lost 3 bases, with 16 bases spanning the gap. Per the germline V gene, CDR1 is SEHNR and CDR2 is FQNEAQ (reference sequence). This CDR3 is CASSLPQNGWDTEAFF. CDR3 nucleotides: TGTGCCAGCAGCTTACCTCAGAATGGATGGGACACTGAAGCTTTCTTT.

V gene TRBV7-9 combines with J gene TRBJ2-7; D possibly uses TRBD1 or TRBD2 (6 bases each). Trimming pared 1 base from V and 6 bases from J, leaving 19 bases between. Germline-derived CDR1 and CDR2 are SEHNR and FQNEAQ (reference sequence). The CDR3 consists of 16 residues. The CDR3 reads CASSLEGGRGPVEQYF. The DNA of the CDR3 is TGTGCCAGCAGCTTAGAGGGGGGCAGAGGGCCCGTCGAGCAGTACTTC.

This clonotype was picked up one time. Just one base apart from a much larger clone, this may be a read error. The CDR3 does not end in the conserved phenylalanine or tryptophan, so this is likely a read error. The V call is TRBV12-3 or TRBV12-4, the J call TRBJ1-4; 7 bases line up with TRBD1. CDR3 size: 14 residues. V was clipped by 6 bases and J by 8 bases; unmatched bases: 9. DNA for the CDR3: TGTGCCAGCAGCCTGAGACAGGGTCCCGAAAAACTGTTTTGT. Its translation: CASSLRQGPEKLFC.

This clonotype was seen more than once but under ten times. The chain recombines TRBV15 with TRBJ1-3; 7 positions match TRBD1. This CDR3 region has 16 residues. The germline V gene encodes CDR1 LNHNV and CDR2 YYDKDF (reference sequence). The V and J ends lost 4 bases and 0 bases, in that order; junction bases with no gene match: 6. The DNA of the CDR3 is TGTGCCACCAGCACCCGGACAGGTAGCTCTGGAAACACCATATATTTT. The encoded protein is CATSTRTGSSGNTIYF.

This clonotype was detected only a few times. This sequence joins TRBV5-1 and TRBJ1-1, with 8 bases that match TRBD1. Germline V gene sequence: CDR1 SGHRS, CDR2 YFSETQ. The CDR3 contains 17 residues. Unmatched junction bases numbered 11, after V lost 4 bases and J lost 0 bases. The CDR3 region has the DNA TGCGCCAGCAGCCGAAGAGGGCAGGGGGCAATGAACACTGAAGCTTTCTTT. Residues: CASSRRGQGAMNTEAFF.

The chain employs TRBV5-1 and TRBJ2-7; 7 bases line up with TRBD2. CDR3 size: 17 residues. V dropped 4 bases and J dropped 1; count of bases not matched to a gene: 14. Germline values: CDR1 SGHRS, CDR2 YFSETQ. This CDR3 is CASSAQVSGASSYEQYF. The CDR3 DNA is TGCGCCAGCAGCGCTCAGGTCAGCGGGGCGTCTTCCTACGAGCAGTACTTC.

Only a few counts were recorded for this clonotype. The J gene is TRBJ2-6, the V gene TRBV7-6, with D unresolved. This CDR3 has 15 amino acids. Germline V lookup: CDR1 SGHVS, CDR2 FNYEAQ. Trimming shortened V by 1 base and J by 4 bases, and 8 bases separated the two germline ends. The CDR3 nucleotides are TGTGCCAGCAGCTTAGGTGATTCAGGGGCCAACGTCCTGACTTTC. Its translation: CASSLGDSGANVLTF.

J is TRBJ2-1 and V is TRBV5-1; D remains ambiguous. Germline V gives CDR1 SGHRS, CDR2 YFSETQ. The CDR3 runs 15 residues. The ends were cut back, 2 bases at V and 0 bases at J, with 9 bases in the middle. The CDR3 sequence: CASSFGPSSYNEQFF. The CDR3 DNA reads TGCGCCAGCAGCTTCGGACCGAGCTCCTACAATGAGCAGTTCTTC.

This clonotype was counted only a few times. The V call is TRBV27, the J call TRBJ1-1; possibly TRBD1 for D (6 bases). Trimming removed 4 bases from V and 4 bases from J, with 10 bases in between. CDR3 size: 13 residues. Per the germline V gene, CDR1 is MNHEY and CDR2 is SMNVEV (reference sequence). CDR3 in amino acids: CASSSGESTEAFF. The CDR3 DNA reads as TGTGCCAGCAGTTCAGGGGAGAGCACTGAAGCTTTCTTT.

This clonotype showed up just a few times. A junction end diverges from the germline sequence, so it may reflect a read error. The CDR3 is CASSQERGNTIEF. As DNA, the CDR3 is TGCGCCAGCAGCCAAGAGAGAGGAAACACCATAGAGTTT. This chain connects TRBV4-1 to TRBJ1-3; unclear D gene. The length of the CDR3 is 13 residues. The germline V gene has CDR1 MGHRA and CDR2 YSYEKL.

Turning to this clonotype: A read error may explain this, as a much larger clone is one base away. This rearrangement joins TRBV7-2 to TRBJ1-2; 7 bases map to TRBD1. The ends lost 8 bases at V and 8 bases at J; junction bases unmatched: 14. Germline CDR1 reads SGHTA; CDR2 reads FQGNSA. The CDR3 contains 14 residues. The CDR3 region has the DNA TGTGCCAGCGGACTCGGAGGGACAGTTCTCGGCTACACCTTC. Translation gives CASGLGGTVLGYTF.

V gene TRBV7-9 combines with J gene TRBJ2-1, with 8 bases lining up with TRBD2. CDR3 length equals 14 residues. With V trimmed by 5 bases and J by 7 bases, 7 bases remained unmatched. Germline V gene data show CDR1 as SEHNR and CDR2 as FQNEAQ (reference sequence). The CDR3 DNA reads TGTGCCAGCAGCCCGCCGGGACTAGTGAATGAGCAGTTCTTC. Amino acids: CASSPPGLVNEQFF.